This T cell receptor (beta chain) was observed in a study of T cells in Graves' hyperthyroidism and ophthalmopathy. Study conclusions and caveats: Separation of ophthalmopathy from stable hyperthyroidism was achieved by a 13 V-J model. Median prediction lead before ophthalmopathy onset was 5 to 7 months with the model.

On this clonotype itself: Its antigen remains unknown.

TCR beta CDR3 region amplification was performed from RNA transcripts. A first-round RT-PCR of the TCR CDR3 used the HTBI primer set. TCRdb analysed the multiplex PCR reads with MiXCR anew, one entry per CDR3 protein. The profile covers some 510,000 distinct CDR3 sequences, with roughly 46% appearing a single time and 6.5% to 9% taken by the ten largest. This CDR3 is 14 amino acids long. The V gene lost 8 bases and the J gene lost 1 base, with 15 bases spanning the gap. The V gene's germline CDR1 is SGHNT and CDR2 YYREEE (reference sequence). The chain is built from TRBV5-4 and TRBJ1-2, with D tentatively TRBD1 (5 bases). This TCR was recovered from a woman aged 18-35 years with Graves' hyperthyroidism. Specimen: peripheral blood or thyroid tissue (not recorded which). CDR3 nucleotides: TGTGCCAGTCGGTGGGGGACCCTTAACTATGGCTACACCTTC. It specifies CASRWGTLNYGYTF.